This T cell receptor beta chain appears in the sequencing data of a study of Graves' ophthalmopathy and Graves' hyperthyroidism. Where ophthalmopathy was present, donors had moderate-to-severe activity, CAS ≥3, NOSPECS ≥4 and duration under 3 months. This CDR3 is 17 amino acids long. Germline CDR1 reads MNHNY; CDR2 reads SVGAGI (reference sequence). The J segment lost 1 base and the V segment lost 2 bases, leaving 6 bases of the junction unmatched. There are a few counts of this clonotype. The antigen is undetermined. Study results and limitations: Cross-validated, the 13-signature model showed 87.88%/81.08% sensitivity/specificity, and 80%/75% in the test set. Clonotypes were expanded in thyroid at above 0.001 frequency, and most also appeared in blood.

Using RNA transcripts, the TCR beta CDR3 regions were amplified. HTBI primers were employed in first-round RT-PCR, then a second-round multiplex PCR followed. TCRdb reprocessed the multiplex PCR reads via MiXCR and lists one record per CDR3 protein. The sample holds almost 750,000 distinct CDR3 sequences, 35% to 50% seen once. This sequence was found in an adult man with Graves' ophthalmopathy. The sample taken for sequencing was peripheral blood. The chain has TRBV6-6 and TRBJ1-5; TRBD1 aligns across 9 bases. This CDR3 is CASSYGMGQGSNQPQHF. The CDR3 DNA follows: TGTGCCAGCAGTTACGGAATGGGACAGGGAAGCAATCAGCCCCAGCATTTT.